These T cell receptor beta chains were read from a single sample in a study of T cells after somatic rescue of genetic block. Using immunoSEQ multiplex PCR, the repertoire was profiled, and TCRdb retains in-frame clones only, with some absent. The repertoire includes tens of thousands of clones, 80% to 90% of them detected once, and under 2% sits in the top ten. The sample taken for sequencing was peripheral blood mononuclear cells (PBMCs). Receptors originate from a woman between 18 and 30 years old. CDR3s include the opening cysteine and the closing phenylalanine or tryptophan. Each record gives: clone size, D gene, V gene, J gene, CDR3 DNA, CDR3 protein. A D gene is named only where the DNA matches it firmly. Clone size, where shown, is once, few, many, or a class for clones that have expanded.

abundance: NA
d_gene: TRBD2
v_gene: TRBV6-4
j_gene: TRBJ2-2
CDR3nt: TGTGCCAGCAGTGGTAGCGGGAGCACCGGGGAGCTGTTTTTT
CDR3aa: CASSGSGSTGELFF

abundance: NA
d_gene: NA
v_gene: TRBV28
j_gene: TRBJ2-7
CDR3nt: TGTGCCAGCAGTTTAGGAGGGGTAAGGCGCTACGAGCAGTACTTC
CDR3aa: CASSLGGVRRYEQYF

abundance: NA
d_gene: TRBD1
v_gene: TRBV5-1
j_gene: TRBJ2-5
CDR3nt: TGCGCCAGCAGCCTACCGCTCCGGGACAGTGCAGAGACCCAGTACTTC
CDR3aa: CASSLPLRDSAETQYF

abundance: NA
d_gene: TRBD1
v_gene: TRBV6-5
j_gene: TRBJ1-1
CDR3nt: TGTGCCAGCAGTCGTAGACAGGGTTTCACTGAAGCTTTCTTT
CDR3aa: CASSRRQGFTEAFF

abundance: NA
d_gene: TRBD1
v_gene: TRBV7-2
j_gene: TRBJ1-5
CDR3nt: TGTGCCAGCAGCTTACAAGGGGGCAGCAATCAGCCCCAGCATTTT
CDR3aa: CASSLQGGSNQPQHF

abundance: NA
d_gene: TRBD1
v_gene: TRBV5-1
j_gene: TRBJ1-1
CDR3nt: TGCGCCAGCAGTACCCGGGACAGGGAAGGGAACACTGAAGCTTTCTTT
CDR3aa: CASSTRDREGNTEAFF

abundance: NA
d_gene: TRBD2
v_gene: TRBV27
j_gene: TRBJ2-1
CDR3nt: TGTGCCAGCAGTTTAAGGGCTAGCGGGAGGCCAATCAATGAGCAGTTCTTC
CDR3aa: CASSLRASGRPINEQFF

abundance: NA
d_gene: NA
v_gene: TRBV4-2
j_gene: TRBJ2-2
CDR3nt: TGTGCCAGCAGCCAAGATCAGCAGAACACCGGGGAGCTGTTTTTT
CDR3aa: CASSQDQQNTGELFF

abundance: once
d_gene: NA
v_gene: TRBV29-1
j_gene: TRBJ1-3
CDR3nt: TGCAGCGTTGCTCGAGGGGATGGAAACGCCATATATTTT
CDR3aa: CSVARGDGNAIYF

abundance: NA
d_gene: NA
v_gene: TRBV11-2
j_gene: TRBJ2-1
CDR3nt: TGTGCCAGCAGCTTAGATCCGGCGGTCAATGAGCAGTTCTTC
CDR3aa: CASSLDPAVNEQFF

abundance: NA
d_gene: NA
v_gene: TRBV27
j_gene: TRBJ2-1
CDR3nt: TGTGCCAGCAGTTTACTGTCCCCGGACGTTTGCAAGGTCTTC
CDR3aa: CASSLLSPDVCKVF

abundance: NA
d_gene: NA
v_gene: TRBV11-3
j_gene: TRBJ2-1
CDR3nt: TGTGCCAGCAGCTCCCTCGGGGCCGGCGGGTACTATGAGCAGTTCTTC
CDR3aa: CASSSLGAGGYYEQFF

abundance: NA
d_gene: NA
v_gene: TRBV29-1
j_gene: TRBJ2-7
CDR3nt: TGCAGCGCCCGGGGATCCTACGAGCAGTACTTC
CDR3aa: CSARGSYEQYF

abundance: NA
d_gene: NA
v_gene: TRBV15
j_gene: TRBJ2-1
CDR3nt: TGTGCCACCAGCCCAGAGGGGGAACTAGTTGGCTACAATGAGCAGTTCTTC
CDR3aa: CATSPEGELVGYNEQFF

abundance: NA
d_gene: NA
v_gene: TRBV5-1
j_gene: TRBJ2-1
CDR3nt: TGCGCCAGCAGCTTGGCATACAATGAGCAGTTCTTC
CDR3aa: CASSLAYNEQFF

abundance: NA
d_gene: NA
v_gene: TRBV9
j_gene: TRBJ1-1
CDR3nt: TGTGCCAGCAGCGGCCTCAGGGGCCCCACTGAAGCTTTCTTT
CDR3aa: CASSGLRGPTEAFF

abundance: NA
d_gene: TRBD2
v_gene: TRBV29-1
j_gene: TRBJ2-7
CDR3nt: TGCAGCGTCCCGGGACTAGCGGGAGCCCCCTACGAGCAGTACTTC
CDR3aa: CSVPGLAGAPYEQYF

abundance: NA
d_gene: NA
v_gene: TRBV6-1
j_gene: TRBJ1-2
CDR3nt: TGTGCCAGCAGTGTCGGACGGACTACTAACTATGGCTACACCTTC
CDR3aa: CASSVGRTTNYGYTF